This T cell receptor beta chain was sequenced for a study of T cell responses to AZD1222 COVID-19 vaccine. Overall study: Combined were second doses at about 4 or about 12 weeks.

V shed 7 bases, J shed 8 bases, and the junction held 7 bases outside the gene matches. The germline V gene encodes CDR1 MNHEY and CDR2 SVGAGI. CDR3 length: 14 residues. The assay was immunoSEQ multiplex PCR, and TCRdb's table has in-frame clones only and misses some. Here the sample spans more than 100,000 clones, 88% being singletons. To note about this clone: The antigen is unknown.

Points from the study as a whole: Sampled repertoires all dated from after the peak T cell response. Reports say nearly half of spike-specific TCRs go after unmutated variant regions. Donors in the cohort were predominantly white British and more often female, and clonal diversity was possibly underestimated.

The source of this sequence is an adult in good health. J is TRBJ1-6 and V is TRBV6-5; TRBD1 matches 8 bases. This specimen was peripheral blood, taken on day 0 of AZD1222 vaccination. CDR3 bases: TGTGCCAGCACGGGGACAGGAGGACATTCACCCCTCCACTTT. Its translation: CASTGTGGHSPLHF.